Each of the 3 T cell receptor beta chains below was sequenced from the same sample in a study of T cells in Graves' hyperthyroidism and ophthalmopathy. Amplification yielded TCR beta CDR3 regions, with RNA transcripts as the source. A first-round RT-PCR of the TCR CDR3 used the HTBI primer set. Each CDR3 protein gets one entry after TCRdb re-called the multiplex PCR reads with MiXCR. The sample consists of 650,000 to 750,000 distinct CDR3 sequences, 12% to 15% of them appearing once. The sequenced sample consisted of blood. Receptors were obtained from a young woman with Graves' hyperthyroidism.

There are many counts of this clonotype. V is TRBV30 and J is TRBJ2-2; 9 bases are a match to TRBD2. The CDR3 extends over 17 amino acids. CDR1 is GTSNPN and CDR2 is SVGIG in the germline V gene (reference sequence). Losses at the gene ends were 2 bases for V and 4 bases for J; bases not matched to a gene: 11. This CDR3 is CAWSTPSLAGPTGELFF. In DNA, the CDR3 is TGTGCCTGGAGTACACCCAGCCTAGCGGGACCCACCGGGGAGCTGTTTTTT.

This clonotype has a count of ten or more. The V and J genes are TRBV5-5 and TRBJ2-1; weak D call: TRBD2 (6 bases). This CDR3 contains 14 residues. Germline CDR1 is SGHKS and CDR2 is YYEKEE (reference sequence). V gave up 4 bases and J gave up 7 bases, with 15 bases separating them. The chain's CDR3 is CASSLPGVKNEQFF. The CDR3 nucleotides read TGTGCCAGCAGCCTCCCGGGGGTTAAGAATGAGCAGTTCTTC.

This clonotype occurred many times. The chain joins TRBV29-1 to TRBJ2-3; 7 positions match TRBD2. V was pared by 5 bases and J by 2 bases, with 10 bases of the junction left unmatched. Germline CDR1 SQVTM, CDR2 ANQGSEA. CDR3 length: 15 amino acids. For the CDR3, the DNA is TGCAGCGTTAGAAAGCGGGGTAATCCCACAGATACGCAGTATTTT. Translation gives CSVRKRGNPTDTQYF.